Below, 25 T cell receptor beta chains from the same sample are listed, as sequenced in a study of siplizumab effects on memory and regulatory T cells. Data came from immunoSEQ multiplex PCR; TCRdb stores just in-frame clones and leaves some out. In the table there are tens of thousands of clones, 80% to 90% of which are singletons. Sequencing was performed on Tregs sorted from blood. The receptors were gathered from a human donor in good health.

The rearrangement uses TRBV11-3 and TRBJ2-2, with 8 bases matching TRBD1. The CDR3 is 14 amino acids. Germline V lookup: CDR1 SGHNT, CDR2 YENEEA. Trimming at V came to 5 bases and at J to 3 bases, leaving 2 bases not matched to a gene. This CDR3 is CASSPTGDTGELFF. DNA for the CDR3: TGTGCCAGCAGCCCGACAGGGGACACCGGGGAGCTGTTTTTT.

The chain uses TRBV5-1 and TRBJ2-1, with TRBD2 matching over 8 bases. Germline CDR1 and CDR2: SGHRS and YFSETQ. This CDR3 spans 13 amino acids. The V segment lost 5 bases and the J segment 10 bases; nucleotides outside the gene matches: 8. The chain's CDR3 is CASRSPPGGEQFF. As DNA, the CDR3 is TGCGCCAGCAGGTCGCCCCCGGGAGGGGAGCAGTTCTTC.

The chain links TRBV2 to TRBJ1-2; D is ambiguous. The CDR3 runs to 14 residues. V lost 8 bases to trimming and J lost 0 bases, with 13 bases between them. Germline assignment: CDR1 SNHLY and CDR2 FYNNEI. CDR3 DNA sequence: TGTGCCAGCGTTTCGGTCGCGGCTAACTATGGCTACACCTTC. It translates to CASVSVAANYGYTF.

The rearrangement links TRBV18 to TRBJ1-1, with 9 bases that match TRBD1. CDR3 length: 19 amino acids. Germline V lookup: CDR1 KGHSH, CDR2 LQKENI. The V segment lost 2 bases and the J segment 5 bases; nucleotides outside the gene matches: 18. CDR3 DNA sequence: TGTGCCAGCTCACCATTCGAGTACCACCCGGGACAGGGAAGAACTGAAGCTTTCTTT. It encodes CASSPFEYHPGQGRTEAFF.

This rearrangement joins TRBV6-5 to TRBJ2-3, with a tentative D call TRBD1 (5 bases). The germline V and J ends were trimmed by 8 bases and 0 bases, with 15 bases remaining between them. This CDR3 contains 15 residues. Germline CDR1 reads MNHEY; CDR2 reads SVGAGI. CDR3 amino acids: CASWGWGPSTDTQYF. The CDR3 DNA is TGTGCCAGCTGGGGTTGGGGCCCTAGCACAGATACGCAGTATTTT.

V gene TRBV30 combines with J gene TRBJ1-1, with TRBD1 as a possible D gene (5 bases). Germline lookup yields CDR1 GTSNPN and CDR2 SVGIG (reference sequence). The CDR3 length is 17 residues. V lost 0 bases to trimming and J lost 1 base, with 18 bases between them. CDR3 sequence: CAWSVRTGLPPNTEAFF. In nucleotides, the CDR3 is TGTGCCTGGAGTGTCCGAACAGGCCTCCCTCCGAACACTGAAGCTTTCTTT.

The chain has TRBV5-1 and TRBJ2-3; 7 nucleotides line up with TRBD1. This CDR3 is 16 amino acids long. Germline CDR1 is SGHRS and CDR2 is YFSETQ. Losses at the gene ends were 0 bases for V and 4 bases for J; bases not matched to a gene: 8. CDR3 residues: CASSLGLYRGADTQYF. CDR3 coding DNA: TGCGCCAGCAGCTTGGGATTGTACAGGGGTGCAGATACGCAGTATTTT.

The chain combines TRBV29-1 with TRBJ2-3; 8 bases are a match to TRBD1. After removal of 7 bases from V and 6 bases from J, the junction contained 6 bases not matched to a gene. From germline, CDR1 is SQVTM and CDR2 ANQGSEA. CDR3 length equals 12 residues. CDR3 in amino acids: CSDGTGADTQYF. The DNA of the CDR3 is TGCAGCGACGGGACAGGTGCTGATACGCAGTATTTT.

The chain carries TRBV19 and TRBJ2-3; 8 nucleotides match TRBD2. In germline, CDR1 is LNHDA, CDR2 SQIVND (reference sequence). The length of the CDR3 is 15 residues. J gave up 2 bases and V 9 bases, and 10 bases lay outside the gene matches. In DNA form, the CDR3 reads TGTGCCAGCCGGGGCGGGGGGCTAATCACAGATACGCAGTATTTT. Translating it yields CASRGGGLITDTQYF.

The chain carries TRBV6-5 and TRBJ2-2, with D perhaps TRBD2 (6 bases). Germline V gene sequence: CDR1 MNHEY, CDR2 SVGAGI. Trimming took 10 bases from V and 5 from J, leaving 17 bases between them. This CDR3 comprises 14 residues. The CDR3 reads CATRGLRETGELFF. The DNA of the CDR3 is TGTGCCACCAGAGGCCTCCGGGAGACCGGGGAGCTGTTTTTT.

This clone was detected once. The J gene is TRBJ1-4, the V gene TRBV5-5; possibly TRBD1 for D (5 bases). V lost 3 bases, J lost 0 bases, and 9 bases lay in between. The CDR3 is 15 residues long. Germline V gives CDR1 SGHKS, CDR2 YYEKEE (reference sequence). The CDR3 coding sequence is TGTGCCAGCAGCTCCGGACACACAACTAATGAAAAACTGTTTTTT. The encoded protein is CASSSGHTTNEKLFF.

The J gene is TRBJ2-3, the V gene TRBV15, with no clear D. V was trimmed by 5 bases and J by 0 bases, leaving 15 bases between them. The CDR3 is made up of 16 amino acids. CDR1 LNHNV and CDR2 YYDKDF come from the germline V gene (reference sequence). Written as DNA, the CDR3 is TGTGCCACCAGCTCTCGCCCCGGCCTCAGCACAGATACGCAGTATTTT. This codes for CATSSRPGLSTDTQYF. The full variable domain, with the rest looked up from reference TRBV15 and TRBJ2-3, is DAMVIQNPRYQVTQFGKPVTLSCSQTLNHNVMYWYQQKSSQAPKLLFHYYDKDFNNEADTPDNFQSRRPNTSFCFLDIRSPGLGDTAMYLCATSSRPGLSTDTQYFGPGTRLTVL.

The V gene is TRBV11-2, the J gene TRBJ1-1; a possible D gene is TRBD1 (6 bases). Germline loops: CDR1 SGHAT, CDR2 FQNNGV. The length of the CDR3 is 14 residues. Trimming removed 5 bases at V and 1 base at J, with 11 bases between. CDR3: CASSVQGQNTEAFF. The CDR3 region has the DNA TGTGCCAGCAGCGTACAGGGACAGAACACTGAAGCTTTCTTT.

This rearrangement joins TRBV18 to TRBJ1-3; D gene unclear. Germline CDR1 is KGHSH and CDR2 is LQKENI. Trimming removed 8 bases at V and 2 bases at J, with 13 bases between. The CDR3 spans 14 residues. CDR3 sequence reads: CASVRLGAGNTIYF. For the CDR3, the DNA is TGTGCCAGCGTTCGACTGGGAGCTGGAAACACCATATATTTT. The full variable domain, completed using reference TRBV18 and TRBJ1-3, is NAGVMQNPRHLVRRRGQEARLRCSPMKGHSHVYWYRQLPEEGLKFMVYLQKENIIDESGMPKERFSAEFPKEGPSILRIQQVVRGDSAAYFCASVRLGAGNTIYFGEGSWLTVV.

The chain employs TRBV6-5 and TRBJ2-3; tentatively, D is TRBD1 (6 bases). CDR1 MNHEY and CDR2 SVGAGI come from the germline V gene. The CDR3 spans 12 residues. The ends were cut back, 5 bases at V and 6 bases at J, with 9 bases in the middle. The CDR3 DNA reads as TGTGCCAGCAGTAACACAGGGGATACGCAGTATTTT. Its translation: CASSNTGDTQYF.

V is TRBV30 and J is TRBJ1-3, with D uncertain. The germline gives CDR1 GTSNPN, CDR2 SVGIG (reference sequence). CDR3 length equals 10 residues. The ends were cut back, 1 base at V and 9 bases at J, with 4 bases in the middle. CDR3 sequence: CAWSGGTIYF. The DNA for the CDR3 is TGTGCCTGGAGTGGGGGCACCATATATTTT. Drawing the rest from reference TRBV30 and TRBJ1-3, the complete variable domain is SQTIHQWPATLVQPVGSPLSLECTVEGTSNPNLYWYRQAAGRGLQLLFYSVGIGQISSEVPQNLSASRPQDRQFILSSKKLLLSDSGFYLCAWSGGTIYFGEGSWLTVV.

The chain links TRBV9 to TRBJ1-2; 9 bases map to TRBD1. This CDR3 region has 13 residues. V shed 3 bases, J shed 13 bases, and the junction held 10 bases outside the gene matches. Germline V gene data show CDR1 as SGDLS and CDR2 as YYNGEE. The CDR3 region is CASSAGDRAVGTF. The CDR3 DNA reads TGTGCCAGCAGCGCCGGGGACAGGGCCGTAGGCACCTTC.

The chain couples TRBV5-1 to TRBJ1-2, with D possibly being TRBD1 (6 bases). The CDR3 extends over 12 amino acids. CDR1 is SGHRS, CDR2 YFSETQ, per germline. V gave up 4 bases and J gave up 8 bases, with 12 bases separating them. For the CDR3, the DNA is TGCGCCAGCAGCGCCTCGGGGGCGGGCTACACCTTC. Protein product: CASSASGAGYTF.

J is TRBJ1-1 and V is TRBV19; a weak D match, TRBD1 (5 bases). V gave up 4 bases and J gave up 2 bases, with 11 bases separating them. Germline V lookup: CDR1 LNHDA, CDR2 SQIVND (reference sequence). This CDR3 is built from 14 residues. CDR3 nucleotides: TGTGCCAGTAGTAGGGGGGGTTTAAACACTGAAGCTTTCTTT. Protein sequence: CASSRGGLNTEAFF. Combining the CDR3 with reference TRBV19 and TRBJ1-1 gives the whole variable domain DGGITQSPKYLFRKEGQNVTLSCEQNLNHDAMYWYRQDPGQGLRLIYYSQIVNDFQKGDIAEGYSVSREKKESFPLTVTSAQKNPTAFYLCASSRGGLNTEAFFGQGTRLTVV.

The V call is TRBV25-1, the J call TRBJ2-2, with a tentative D call TRBD2 (6 bases). Germline V gene sequence: CDR1 MGHDK, CDR2 SYGVNS. This CDR3 contains 14 residues. V was shortened by 6 bases and J by 1 base, with 9 bases between the two germline ends. The CDR3 DNA reads as TGTGCCAGCAGGGTGCGGGGGAACACCGGGGAGCTGTTTTTT. It translates to CASRVRGNTGELFF.

The rearrangement joins TRBV5-1 to TRBJ2-5; TRBD2 agrees at 10 bases. Trimming cost V 3 bases and J 1 base; bases outside gene matches: 3. CDR1 SGHRS and CDR2 YFSETQ come from the germline V gene. The CDR3 runs to 15 residues. CDR3 nucleotide sequence: TGCGCCAGCAGCTCTCTAGCGGGGGCCCAAGAGACCCAGTACTTC. Protein sequence: CASSSLAGAQETQYF. The full variable domain, its missing parts supplied by reference TRBV5-1 and TRBJ2-5, is KAGVTQTPRYLIKTRGQQVTLSCSPISGHRSVSWYQQTPGQGLQFLFEYFSETQRNKGNFPGRFSGRQFSNSRSEMNVSTLELGDSALYLCASSSLAGAQETQYFGPGTRLLVL.

V gene TRBV2 combines with J gene TRBJ2-3; 7 nucleotides match TRBD2. This CDR3 has 16 amino acids. V was clipped by 8 bases and J by 4 bases; unmatched bases: 15. CDR1 and CDR2 (germline): SNHLY, FYNNEI. The CDR3 sequence: CASARAGGGSPDTQYF. CDR3 DNA: TGTGCCAGCGCCCGAGCTGGCGGGGGAAGCCCAGATACGCAGTATTTT.

In its sample, this clone was seen a few times. The rearrangement uses TRBV9 and TRBJ2-2; 7 positions match TRBD1. V was pared by 4 bases and J by 1 base, with 4 bases of the junction left unmatched. The CDR3 has 15 residues. CDR1 and CDR2 from the germline V gene are SGDLS and YYNGEE. The DNA for the CDR3 is TGTGCCAGCAGCACCTGGGACAGGAACACCGGGGAGCTGTTTTTT. Protein: CASSTWDRNTGELFF.

The chain has TRBV12-2 and TRBJ1-2. TRBV12-2 is shown as a pseudogene. The CDR3 extends over 14 amino acids. The DNA for the CDR3 is TGTGCAAGTCGCCCACCGCGGGCTAACTATGGCTACACCTTC. Residues: CASRPPRANYGYTF.

The table lists this clone with a count of one. The chain employs TRBV5-6 and TRBJ1-1; TRBD1 is a possible D gene (5 bases). CDR3 size: 14 residues. The V end lost 0 bases, the J end lost 3 bases, and 9 bases lay between the germline ends. The germline gives CDR1 SGHDT, CDR2 YYEEEE. CDR3 loop: CASSLGGWYTEAFF. The CDR3 DNA reads TGTGCCAGCAGCTTGGGGGGGTGGTACACTGAAGCTTTCTTT.